The 9 T cell receptor beta chains listed next were all sequenced from one sample in a study of CD8 T cells in Susac syndrome (dated by TCRdb to between 2018 and 2020). Library preparation used the immunoSEQ multiplex PCR assay. RNA was extracted with the RNeasy kit and about 0.45 to 1 ug was reverse transcribed using random hexamers. Using fastp at Q25 and MiXCR, TCRdb reprocessed the public reads and kept productive beta chains. Each entry merges the rows of one CDR3 protein and shows their most common DNA and genes. The sample yields roughly 160,000 distinct CDR3 sequences; around 94% were counted once. In total, the top ten clones hold about 0.13% of the sample. The specimen was CD4+ T cells from PBMCs. The receptors were sampled from a human donor in good health.

V and J are TRBV13 and TRBJ2-7; 9 nucleotides align to TRBD1. The CDR3 consists of 14 residues. Germline values: CDR1 PRHDT, CDR2 FYEKMQ (reference sequence). V gave up 5 bases and J gave up 3 bases; unmatched junction bases: 5. CDR3 region: CASSHKTGGYEQYF. The CDR3, as DNA: TGTGCCAGCAGCCACAAGACAGGGGGCTACGAGCAGTACTTC.

The chain employs TRBV9 and TRBJ1-1; D not resolved. This CDR3 comprises 13 residues. Trimming removed 0 bases from V and 1 base from J, with 4 bases in between. Looked up from germline, CDR1 is SGDLS and CDR2 is YYNGEE. The CDR3 spells CASSVAANTEAFF. For the CDR3, the DNA is TGTGCCAGCAGCGTAGCAGCGAACACTGAAGCTTTCTTT.

The chain links TRBV29-1 to TRBJ2-2; no clear D. The CDR3 runs 13 residues. Germline lookup yields CDR1 SQVTM and CDR2 ANQGSEA. V lost 8 bases and J 4 bases, leaving 14 bases between the germline ends. CDR3 amino acids: CSTRRGTTGELFF. CDR3 coding DNA: TGCAGCACCCGTCGCGGTACCACCGGGGAGCTGTTTTTT.

The chain is built from TRBV5-1 and TRBJ2-2, with D hard to call. Trimming removed 3 bases from V and 6 bases from J, with 3 bases in between. There are 11 residues in the CDR3. Germline-derived CDR1 and CDR2 are SGHRS and YFSETQ. For the CDR3, the DNA is TGCGCCAGCAGCTCGCCCGGGGAGCTGTTTTTT. Protein: CASSSPGELFF.

V usage is TRBV3-1 and J usage is TRBJ1-1; TRBD1 matches at 8 bases. The trim removed 4 bases at V and 6 bases at J, leaving 4 bases unmatched. The length of the CDR3 is 13 residues. Germline V gene sequence: CDR1 LGHDT, CDR2 YNNKEL (reference sequence). The CDR3 nucleotides read TGTGCCAGCAGCCCCCAGACAGGGGCTGAAGCTTTCTTT. Translation gives CASSPQTGAEAFF.

This chain uses TRBV29-1 with TRBJ2-5, with a weak D call TRBD1 (6 bases). The V gene's germline CDR1 is SQVTM and CDR2 ANQGSEA. The CDR3 runs to 15 residues. Trimming stripped 1 base from V and 5 bases from J, with 17 bases between. The CDR3 protein is CSVEGGPTRGETQYF. CDR3 sequence (DNA): TGCAGCGTTGAAGGGGGACCCACGAGGGGGGAGACCCAGTACTTC.

V is TRBV6-2 or TRBV6-3 and J is TRBJ1-5; tentative D call: TRBD1 (6 bases). This CDR3 is built from 14 residues. V was cut by 4 bases and J by 11 bases, with 18 bases left in between. The germline V gene has CDR1 MNHEY and CDR2 SVGEGT. The CDR3 is CASSSGSRAGAQHF. CDR3 sequence (DNA): TGTGCCAGCAGTTCTGGTTCCCGGGCAGGGGCCCAGCATTTT.

The V and J genes are TRBV5-1 and TRBJ2-3; D is unclear. The ends were cut back, 1 base at V and 4 bases at J, with 7 bases in the middle. The CDR3 consists of 13 residues. Germline CDR1 reads SGHRS; CDR2 reads YFSETQ. The DNA for the CDR3 is TGCGCCAGCAGCTTGATGCCCGCAGATACGCAGTATTTT. Residues: CASSLMPADTQYF.

This clonotype was observed a few times. This chain connects TRBV6-2 or TRBV6-3 to TRBJ2-1; D is ambiguous. Germline V gene data show CDR1 as MNHEY and CDR2 as SVGEGT. V was shortened by 4 bases and J by 7 bases, with 5 bases between the two germline ends. The CDR3 contains 11 residues. CDR3 residues: CASSLLNEQFF. The CDR3 nucleotides read TGTGCCAGCAGTTTGTTGAATGAGCAGTTCTTC.